Given below is one TCR beta chain in context. The CDR3 consists of 15 residues. CDR1 and CDR2 (germline): MNHNS, SASEGT. V dropped 4 bases and J dropped 1 base, with 13 bases sitting between them. The sample is drawn from a study of technical replicates of blood from a handful of donors. Profiled with immunoSEQ multiplex PCR; TCRdb holds only in-frame clones, not every one. The sample carries more than 75,000 clones, 94% recorded once. This receptor was obtained from a human donor in good health. The chain uses TRBV6-1 and TRBJ2-5, with unresolved D. Sequencing was done on a sample of T cells isolated from PBMCs. CDR3: CASSAPGIIQETQYF. CDR3 DNA sequence: TGTGCCAGCAGTGCTCCAGGTATAATCCAAGAGACCCAGTACTTC.